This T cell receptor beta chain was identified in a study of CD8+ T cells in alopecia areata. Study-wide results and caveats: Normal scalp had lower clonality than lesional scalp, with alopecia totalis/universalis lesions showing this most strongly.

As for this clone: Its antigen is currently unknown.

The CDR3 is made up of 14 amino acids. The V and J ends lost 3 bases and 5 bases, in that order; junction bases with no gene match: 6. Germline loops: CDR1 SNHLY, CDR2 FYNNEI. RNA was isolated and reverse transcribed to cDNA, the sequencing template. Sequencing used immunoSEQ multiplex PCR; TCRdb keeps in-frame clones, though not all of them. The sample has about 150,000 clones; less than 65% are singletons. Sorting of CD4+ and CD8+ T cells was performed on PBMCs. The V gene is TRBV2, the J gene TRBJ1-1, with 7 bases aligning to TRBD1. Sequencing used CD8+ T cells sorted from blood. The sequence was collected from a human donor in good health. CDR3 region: CASSETGSGTEAFF. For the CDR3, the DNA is TGTGCCAGCAGTGAGACAGGGTCGGGTACTGAAGCTTTCTTT.